The 2 T cell receptor beta chains given below trace back to one sample, sequenced in a study of CD8+CD57+ T cells in acquired aplastic anemia. Genomic DNA served as template for TCR beta VDJ and CDR3 profiling. TCRdb analysed the reads with MiXCR anew, one entry per CDR3 protein. The sample holds about 150,000 distinct CDR3 sequences, about 48% seen once. Flow cytometry had shown expanded CD8+CD57+ cells in the patients chosen for sequencing. The source material was sorted CD4+, CD8+, or CD8+CD57+ T cells (not recorded which) from PBMCs. These receptors originate from a human donor with aplastic anemia.

Ten or more counts support this clonotype. The V call is TRBV5-1, the J call TRBJ2-2, with TRBD1 as a possible D gene (6 bases). Germline CDR1 SGHRS, CDR2 YFSETQ. V lost 4 bases and J lost 0, with 13 bases in between. This CDR3 is built from 16 residues. The CDR3 DNA reads TGCGCCAGCAGCCAGAGGCCAGGGGCGAACACCGGGGAGCTGTTTTTT. Its protein product is CASSQRPGANTGELFF. Filled out from reference TRBV5-1 and TRBJ2-2, the complete variable domain reads KAGVTQTPRYLIKTRGQQVTLSCSPISGHRSVSWYQQTPGQGLQFLFEYFSETQRNKGNFPGRFSGRQFSNSRSEMNVSTLELGDSALYLCASSQRPGANTGELFFGEGSRLTVL.

The chain uses TRBV20-1 and TRBJ2-7; 9 nucleotides line up with TRBD1. With 0 bases clipped from V and 4 bases from J, the junction kept 4 bases outside the gene matches. The CDR3 is 14 amino acids. The germline gives CDR1 DFQATT, CDR2 SNEGSKA (reference sequence). As DNA, the CDR3 is TGCAGTGCTAGAGATCTCGGGACAGGGTACGAGCAGTACTTC. Translated: CSARDLGTGYEQYF.